This T cell receptor (beta chain) is from a study of T-cell reconstitution after alpha-beta-depleted transplantation in children. Findings and limits, study-wide: It was reported that alpha-beta T cells came from several hundred expanded graft clones (about two months after transplant).

In germline, CDR1 is KGHDR, CDR2 SFDVKD. J lost 3 bases, V lost 4 bases, and 4 bases had no gene match. CDR3 length: 15 residues. Comment on this clonotype: Its antigen is still unknown.

A library of TCRbeta sequences, prepared with unique molecular identifiers, was generated. TCRdb reprocessed the PCR reads with MiXCR, giving one entry per CDR3 protein. In the table there are around 440,000 distinct CDR3 sequences, under 20% of which are singletons. The chain recombines TRBV24-1 with TRBJ1-1; 10 bases agree with TRBD1. Sequenced material: PBMCs, mostly from graft donor cells, taken 360 days after TCRalphabeta/CD19-depleted stem cell transplant. The sequence derives from a boy younger than two who had a stem cell transplant for Wiskott-Aldrich syndrome, so the T cells may come from the graft donor. In DNA, the CDR3 is TGTGCCACCAGTGAATCCGGGACAGGGGACACTGAAGCTTTCTTT. It is translated as CATSESGTGDTEAFF.